The text below deals with one TCR beta chain. Its antigen is not identified. The germline V gene has CDR1 SGDLS and CDR2 YYNGEE. The CDR3 is 16 residues long. Trimming took 0 bases from V and 4 from J, leaving 13 bases between them. The record originates from a study of OX40 agonist ivuxolimab in advanced cancers. Looking at the study overall: Patients were infused with ivuxolimab every 2 weeks at 0.01 to 10 mg/kg. Patients with hepatocellular carcinoma, melanoma, renal cell or head and neck cancer made up the dose-escalation patients.

Notes on the study in general: Mean expanded clone counts were higher in CD8+ than CD4+ T cells.

Measured with immunoSEQ multiplex PCR; TCRdb has only the in-frame clones, and not every one. The data hold tens of thousands of clones, with about 94% observed a single time. The specimen was CD4+ or CD8+ T cells sorted from blood, collected in a trial of the OX40 agonist ivuxolimab. The TCR sequence derives from an adult with an advanced solid tumor such as melanoma, head and neck, liver or kidney cancer. The chain recombines TRBV9 with TRBJ2-2; D is perhaps TRBD1 or TRBD2 (6 bases each). The DNA for the CDR3 is TGTGCCAGCAGCGTAGCGTCGGGGGCCCTCACCGGGGAGCTGTTTTTT. As protein: CASSVASGALTGELFF.